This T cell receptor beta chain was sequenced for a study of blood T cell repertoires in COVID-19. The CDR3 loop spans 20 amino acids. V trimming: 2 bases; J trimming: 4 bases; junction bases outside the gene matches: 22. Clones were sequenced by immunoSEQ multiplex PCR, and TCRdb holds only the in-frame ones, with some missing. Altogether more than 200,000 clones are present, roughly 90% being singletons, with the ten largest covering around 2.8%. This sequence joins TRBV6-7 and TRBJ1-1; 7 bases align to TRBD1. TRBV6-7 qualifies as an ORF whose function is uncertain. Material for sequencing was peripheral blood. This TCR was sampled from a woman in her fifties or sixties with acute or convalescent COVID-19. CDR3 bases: TGTGCCAGCAGTTACGGGGAGAATACAGGGGCCGCATTGGGAGCCACTGAAGCTTTCTTT. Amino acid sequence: CASSYGENTGAALGATEAFF.